These 18 T cell receptor beta chains originate from one sample sequenced in a study of T cell repertoires in cytomegalovirus infection. Via MiXCR, TCRdb re-called the reads, giving one row per CDR3 protein. The table includes 680,000 or so distinct CDR3 sequences, less than 40% detected once. Sequenced input: PBMCs. The receptor set was obtained from a human donor in good health (CMV status not recorded). Some clones in this sample may be carry-over from other donors' samples.

This chain joins TRBV28 and TRBJ2-7; TRBD1 might be the D (6 bases). The CDR3 consists of 13 residues. V was pared by 6 bases and J by 2 bases, with 11 bases between. From germline, CDR1 is MDHEN and CDR2 SYDVKM. For the CDR3, the DNA is TGTGCCAGCAGACCGGGACAAGCCTACGAGCAGTACTTC. Translation gives CASRPGQAYEQYF. The whole variable domain, filled in from reference TRBV28 and TRBJ2-7, reads DVKVTQSSRYLVKRTGEKVFLECVQDMDHENMFWYRQDPGLGLRLIYFSYDVKMKEKGDIPEGYSVSREKKERFSLILESASTNQTSMYLCASRPGQAYEQYFGPGTRLTVT.

The chain is built from TRBV28 and TRBJ2-1; D is perhaps TRBD1 or TRBD2 (5 bases each). The V gene lost 6 bases and the J gene lost 2 bases, with 14 bases spanning the gap. This CDR3 is 15 amino acids long. Per germline, CDR1 MDHEN and CDR2 SYDVKM. The CDR3 DNA reads TGTGCCAGCAGCCTAGGGGACCAGACCTACAATGAGCAGTTCTTC. Translation: CASSLGDQTYNEQFF.

The genes are TRBV27 and TRBJ1-2, with D hard to call. Per germline, CDR1 MNHEY and CDR2 SMNVEV (reference sequence). CDR3 length: 13 residues. Between the trimmed V and J ends, which lost 4 bases and 3 bases, there was a span of 9 bases. The chain's CDR3 is CASSWGGHYGYTF. CDR3 nucleotides: TGTGCCAGCAGTTGGGGAGGGCACTATGGCTACACCTTC.

In this sample, this clonotype turned up a few times. V is TRBV11-2 and J is TRBJ1-3, with D maybe TRBD1 (5 bases). Per germline, CDR1 SGHAT and CDR2 FQNNGV. With 4 bases removed from V and 7 bases from J, the gap between germline ends came to 29 bases. This CDR3 spans 19 amino acids. The CDR3 loop reads CASSSRERFQRGKRNTIYF. The DNA for the CDR3 is TGTGCCAGCAGCTCCCGCGAACGATTTCAACGGGGGAAAAGGAACACCATATATTTT.

This clonotype is a singleton in its sample. This chain links TRBV2 with TRBJ1-6, with D perhaps matching TRBD1 (6 bases). The V end lost 4 bases, the J end lost 7 bases, and 14 bases lay between the germline ends. This CDR3 is built from 15 residues. The germline V gene encodes CDR1 SNHLY and CDR2 FYNNEI. For the CDR3, the DNA is TGTGCCAGCAGTGCAGAACAGGGACGGAATTCACCCCTCCACTTT. This translates into CASSAEQGRNSPLHF. Looking up the rest from reference TRBV2 and TRBJ1-6 gives the full variable domain: EPEVTQTPSHQVTQMGQEVILRCVPISNHLYFYWYRQILGQKVEFLVSFYNNEISEKSEIFDDQFSVERPDGSNFTLKIRSTKLEDSAMYFCASSAEQGRNSPLHFGNGTRLTVT.

This clonotype was observed many times. The chain carries TRBV28 and TRBJ1-1, with D tentatively TRBD1 (6 bases). There are 13 residues in the CDR3. V shed 3 bases and J shed 10 bases, with 15 bases lying between them. Germline V gene sequence: CDR1 MDHEN, CDR2 SYDVKM. CDR3: CASSLGTLRRAFF. DNA for the CDR3: TGTGCCAGCAGTTTGGGGACACTGAGAAGAGCTTTCTTT.

In the case of this clonotype: This sequence may be a read error, since a much larger clone differs from it by one base. The chain carries TRBV7-6 and TRBJ2-2; no clear D gene. Germline V gene lookup returns CDR1 SGHVS and CDR2 FNYEAQ. The CDR3 totals 15 residues. The CDR3 is CASSGQDANTWELFF. For the CDR3, the DNA is TGTGCCAGCAGCGGCCAGGACGCGAACACCTGGGAGCTGTTTTTT.

In this sample, this clonotype turned up a few times. V and J are TRBV6-1 and TRBJ2-5; unclear D gene. Germline assignment: CDR1 MNHNS and CDR2 SASEGT. V lost 4 bases, J lost 4 bases, and 16 bases lay in between. The CDR3 covers 15 residues. CDR3 region: CASSARPGPGETQYF. The CDR3 nucleotides read TGTGCCAGCAGTGCAAGACCGGGCCCAGGAGAGACCCAGTACTTC.

This clonotype was counted a few times. The rearrangement uses TRBV4-1 and TRBJ2-7; TRBD2 matches at 10 bases. The J segment lost 5 bases and the V segment lost 1 base, leaving 5 bases of the junction unmatched. CDR1 is MGHRA and CDR2 is YSYEKL in the germline V gene. The CDR3 is 15 residues long. The CDR3 DNA follows: TGCGCCAGCAGCCAAGGTCTAGCGGGAGTCAACGAGCAGTACTTC. The encoded protein is CASSQGLAGVNEQYF.

CDR3 sequence reads: CASSYSGPGSGANVLTF. DNA of the CDR3: TGTGCCAGCAGTTACAGCGGACCTGGCTCTGGGGCCAACGTCCTGACTTTC. This chain connects TRBV6-6 to TRBJ2-6; possible D gene TRBD2, 5 bases. Between the trimmed V and J ends, which lost 2 bases and 0 bases, there was a span of 11 bases. Germline V lookup: CDR1 MNHNY, CDR2 SVGAGI (reference sequence). This CDR3 is 17 amino acids long.

The rearrangement uses TRBV19 and TRBJ2-7; D is possibly TRBD1 or TRBD2 (5 bases each). Trimming removed 3 bases at V and 3 bases at J, with 15 bases between. Germline CDR1 LNHDA, CDR2 SQIVND (reference sequence). CDR3 length: 15 residues. DNA of the CDR3: TGTGCCAGTAGTATTTCCCGGGGCCGGGTCTACGAGCAGTACTTC. It encodes CASSISRGRVYEQYF.

The chain combines TRBV11-3 with TRBJ1-5; weak D call: TRBD1 (5 bases). V was pared by 5 bases and J by 2 bases, with 16 bases between. From germline, CDR1 is SGHNT and CDR2 YENEEA. The CDR3 is made up of 16 amino acids. The CDR3 reads CASSLRKGLGNQPQHF. The CDR3 DNA reads TGTGCCAGCAGCCTAAGGAAGGGACTTGGCAATCAGCCCCAGCATTTT.

CDR3 in amino acids: CASSFPGAHQPQHF. For the CDR3, the DNA is TGTGCCAGCAGTTTCCCGGGAGCACACCAGCCCCAGCATTTT. The chain employs TRBV12-3 or TRBV12-4 and TRBJ1-5, with no clear D. CDR3 length equals 14 residues. V lost 3 bases and J 7 bases, leaving 13 bases between the germline ends.

This clonotype was recorded a few times. The CDR3 region is CASSFGTTQPQHF. The CDR3 DNA is TGTGCCAGCAGCTTCGGGACAACTCAGCCCCAGCATTTT. The chain carries TRBV6-5 and TRBJ1-5; the D gene is possibly TRBD1 (6 bases). The length of the CDR3 is 13 residues. Trimming pared 6 bases from V and 6 bases from J, leaving 12 bases between. Per the germline V gene, CDR1 is MNHEY and CDR2 is SVGAGI.

This clonotype was found a few times. This rearrangement joins TRBV2 to TRBJ2-7; TRBD1 aligns across 7 bases. The ends lost 8 bases at V and 2 bases at J; junction bases unmatched: 6. The germline V gene has CDR1 SNHLY and CDR2 FYNNEI. The CDR3 spans 13 residues. This chain's CDR3 is CASEGQEAYEQYF. CDR3 coding DNA: TGTGCCAGCGAAGGACAGGAAGCCTACGAGCAGTACTTC.

The chain employs TRBV5-6 and TRBJ2-7; D uncertain. This CDR3 is 14 amino acids long. V dropped 7 bases and J dropped 0 bases, with 14 bases sitting between them. Looked up from germline, CDR1 is SGHDT and CDR2 is YYEEEE. CDR3 region: CASYRLGNSYEQYF. In nucleotides, the CDR3 is TGTGCCAGCTATCGACTGGGGAACTCCTACGAGCAGTACTTC.

The V call is TRBV28, the J call TRBJ1-6; no clear D gene. Germline lookup yields CDR1 MDHEN and CDR2 SYDVKM. This CDR3 is built from 16 residues. V dropped 3 bases and J dropped 5 bases, with 14 bases sitting between them. The CDR3: CASSLLDWADNSPLHF. The CDR3 DNA reads as TGTGCCAGCAGTTTGTTAGATTGGGCAGATAATTCACCCCTCCACTTT.

Only a few counts were recorded for this clonotype. The chain has TRBV12-3 or TRBV12-4 and TRBJ2-2, with D perhaps TRBD1 (6 bases). Between the trimmed V and J ends, which lost 2 bases and 3 bases, there was a span of 22 bases. CDR3 length: 19 residues. CDR3 amino acids: CASSLLARGLDRYTGELFF. The CDR3 DNA reads as TGTGCCAGCAGTTTACTTGCCCGAGGTTTGGACAGATACACCGGGGAGCTGTTTTTT.